These 29 T cell receptor beta chains came from one sample sequenced in a study of blood T cells in healthy people across ages. Then a second PCR, running about 6 to 11 cycles, was carried out with a sample-barcoded 5' primer and a J-beta primer mix. One entry per CDR3 protein results from TCRdb running MiXCR on the 5' RACE reads. Of some 560,000 distinct CDR3 sequences listed, about 27% are singletons. These data are also associated with another study on T cells of mothers and their children.

The material sequenced was blood. These receptors came from a boy younger than 10 in good health.

This clonotype was picked up a small number of times. This sequence joins TRBV7-2 and TRBJ1-6; D gene ambiguous. The V end lost 5 bases, the J end lost 2 bases, and 4 bases lay between the germline ends. The CDR3 spans 13 residues. CDR1 is SGHTA, CDR2 FQGNSA, per germline. This CDR3 is CASSPTYNSPLHF. CDR3 bases: TGTGCCAGCAGCCCTACCTATAATTCACCCCTCCACTTT.

The chain joins TRBV2 to TRBJ2-2; possibly TRBD1 or TRBD2 for D (5 bases each). Trimming removed 1 base at V and 5 bases at J, with 11 bases between. Germline V gene data show CDR1 as SNHLY and CDR2 as FYNNEI. CDR3 length equals 15 residues. This chain's CDR3 is CASSEVGVRTGELFF. As DNA, the CDR3 is TGTGCCAGCAGTGAAGTGGGGGTTCGGACCGGGGAGCTGTTTTTT.

This clonotype was counted between two and nine times. The chain joins TRBV27 to TRBJ1-6; TRBD1 agrees at 7 bases. The CDR3 is 15 residues long. Losses at the gene ends were 0 bases for V and 6 bases for J; bases not matched to a gene: 2. The germline V gene encodes CDR1 MNHEY and CDR2 SMNVEV (reference sequence). This CDR3 reads CASSLSAGGNSPLHF. CDR3 nucleotide sequence: TGTGCCAGCAGTTTATCGGCAGGGGGTAATTCACCCCTCCACTTT.

Written as DNA, the CDR3 is TGTGCCAGCAGCGCGGACACTCTTAACTATGGCTACACCTTC. Translating it yields CASSADTLNYGYTF. V and J are TRBV7-9 and TRBJ1-2; TRBD1 might be the D (5 bases). CDR3 length equals 14 residues. With 5 bases removed from V and 1 base from J, the gap between germline ends came to 11 bases. Per germline, CDR1 SEHNR and CDR2 FQNEAQ (reference sequence).

This clonotype was seen a few times. V gene TRBV20-1 combines with J gene TRBJ2-5; 8 positions agree with TRBD2. The end of the DNA is better explained by TRBJ2-7, so the J call may be wrong. Germline-derived CDR1 and CDR2 are DFQATT and SNEGSKA (reference sequence). CDR3 length equals 13 residues. The CDR3 nucleotides are TGCAGTGCTAGTAGCGGGGAGGCTAGCGAGCAGTACTTC. Translating it yields CSASSGEASEQYF.

The chain recombines TRBV10-3 with TRBJ1-2, with D possibly matching TRBD1 (6 bases). Trimming cost V 3 bases and J 7 bases, with 9 bases left between them. The CDR3 has 12 amino acids. The germline gives CDR1 ENHRY, CDR2 SYGVKD. CDR3 sequence (DNA): TGTGCCATCAGTGAAACAGGGACTGGCTACACCTTC. Encoded protein: CAISETGTGYTF.

The chain carries TRBV6-2 or TRBV6-3 and TRBJ2-5; D may be TRBD1 (5 bases). The J call is doubtful: the DNA matches TRBJ2-7 better. CDR3 length equals 14 residues. Germline CDR1 is MNHEY and CDR2 is SVGEGT. The CDR3, as DNA: TGTGCCAGCAGTTTACCCGACAGAACCTACGAGCAGTACTTC. Translated, it gives CASSLPDRTYEQYF.

This clonotype has more than one count but fewer than ten. This chain links TRBV5-1 with TRBJ1-2; 7 bases are a match to TRBD1. The V gene's germline CDR1 is SGHRS and CDR2 YFSETQ. The length of the CDR3 is 12 residues. The V gene end was trimmed by 4 bases and the J gene end by 9 bases; junction bases not matched to a gene: 6. The chain's CDR3 is CASSADRVRYTF. CDR3 nucleotide sequence: TGCGCCAGCAGCGCAGACAGGGTACGCTACACCTTC.

This clonotype was observed a few times. This rearrangement joins TRBV7-2 to TRBJ1-5, with D perhaps matching TRBD1 (5 bases). V lost 5 bases, J lost 0 bases, and 11 bases lay in between. Germline lookup yields CDR1 SGHTA and CDR2 FQGNSA. This CDR3 comprises 15 residues. The CDR3 reads CASSTGGNSNQPQHF. CDR3 DNA sequence: TGTGCCAGCAGCACCGGGGGGAATAGCAATCAGCCCCAGCATTTT.

This clonotype turned up a few times. The J gene is TRBJ1-4, the V gene TRBV12-3 or TRBV12-4; 11 nucleotides agree with TRBD1. The J segment lost 2 bases and the V segment lost 5 bases, leaving 7 bases of the junction unmatched. The CDR3 extends over 17 amino acids. In DNA, the CDR3 is TGTGCCAGCAGTCCAGGACAGGGGGCGAATACTAATGAAAAACTGTTTTTT. The encoded protein is CASSPGQGANTNEKLFF.

The rearrangement uses TRBV10-3 and TRBJ1-6; 9 nucleotides line up with TRBD1. V was pared by 8 bases and J by 9 bases, with 2 bases of the junction left unmatched. There are 12 residues in the CDR3. Germline lookup yields CDR1 ENHRY and CDR2 SYGVKD. Here the CDR3 reads CAIGDRVSPLHF. DNA of the CDR3: TGTGCCATCGGGGACAGGGTTTCACCCCTCCACTTT.

The chain links TRBV7-8 to TRBJ2-5; a possible D gene is TRBD2 (5 bases). Trimming removed 0 bases from V and 3 bases from J, with 11 bases in between. Germline V gene data show CDR1 as SGHVS and CDR2 as FQNEAQ. The CDR3 runs to 15 residues. In nucleotides, the CDR3 is TGTGCCAGCAGCTTAGCGGCGGGTCGGGAAGAGACCCAGTACTTC. Protein: CASSLAAGREETQYF.

This clonotype has a handful of counts. The V gene is TRBV7-9, the J gene TRBJ2-5; tentatively, D is TRBD1 (6 bases). V lost 2 bases and J 4 bases, leaving 11 bases between the germline ends. CDR3 length: 14 amino acids. CDR1 is SEHNR and CDR2 is FQNEAQ in the germline V gene (reference sequence). The CDR3 here is CASSLRAGVETQYF. The DNA for the CDR3 is TGTGCCAGCAGCTTACGGGCAGGGGTAGAGACCCAGTACTTC. Drawing the rest from reference TRBV7-9 and TRBJ2-5, the complete variable domain is DTGVSQNPRHKITKRGQNVTFRCDPISEHNRLYWYRQTLGQGPEFLTYFQNEAQLEKSRLLSDRFSAERPKGSFSTLEIQRTEQGDSAMYLCASSLRAGVETQYFGPGTRLLVL.

J is TRBJ2-3 and V is TRBV5-1, with 7 bases matching TRBD2. The CDR3 runs to 14 residues. Germline-derived CDR1 and CDR2 are SGHRS and YFSETQ. After removal of 6 bases from V and 7 bases from J, the junction contained 11 bases not matched to a gene. CDR3 in DNA: TGCGCCAGCACCCAGCTTGGGGGGGTGAATACGCAGTATTTT. Its protein is CASTQLGGVNTQYF.

The chain is built from TRBV9 and TRBJ2-5; 12 bases match TRBD2. J was trimmed by 7 bases and V by 3 bases; bases with no gene match: 19. CDR1 is SGDLS and CDR2 is YYNGEE in the germline V gene. The CDR3 has 19 residues. CDR3 amino acids: CASSAEGLAGVLGRGTQYF. CDR3 sequence (DNA): TGTGCCAGCAGCGCAGAGGGACTAGCGGGCGTTCTTGGGAGGGGGACCCAGTACTTC.

The J gene is TRBJ2-5, the V gene TRBV6-2 or TRBV6-3; D is unclear. This CDR3 contains 13 residues. The germline V gene encodes CDR1 MNHEY and CDR2 SVGEGT. Deletions cut 6 bases from V and 7 bases from J, with 15 bases between. The CDR3 loop is CASRRHGSGTQYF. CDR3 coding DNA: TGTGCCAGCAGGCGACACGGATCTGGGACCCAGTACTTC.

The chain carries TRBV5-1 and TRBJ1-1; no definite D call. The length of the CDR3 is 13 residues. The V gene lost 4 bases and the J gene lost 1 base, with 8 bases spanning the gap. Germline CDR1 is SGHRS and CDR2 is YFSETQ. DNA of the CDR3: TGCGCCAGCAGCCGATCCGAGAACACTGAAGCTTTCTTT. This encodes CASSRSENTEAFF.

This clonotype was counted a few times. A read error may account for a junction end that differs from germline. The CDR3 nucleotides are TGTGCCAGCAGCTACAACCTTAACCCGGGAGAGGCCCAGTACTTC. Translation: CASSYNLNPGEAQYF. The chain carries TRBV7-9 and TRBJ2-5; D perhaps matches TRBD2 (6 bases). Germline CDR1 and CDR2: SEHNR and FQNEAQ (reference sequence). The length of the CDR3 is 15 residues.

The chain links TRBV27 to TRBJ2-7, with D possibly called TRBD1 or TRBD2 (5 bases each). With 6 bases removed from V and 3 bases from J, the gap between germline ends came to 15 bases. Per germline, CDR1 MNHEY and CDR2 SMNVEV (reference sequence). This CDR3 has 14 residues. The CDR3 sequence: CASSPRDGYYEQYF. The CDR3 DNA reads TGTGCCAGCAGCCCCCGGGACGGTTACTACGAGCAGTACTTC.

V gene TRBV20-1 combines with J gene TRBJ2-7, with D possibly matching TRBD1 (6 bases). Trimming took off 1 base at V and 0 bases at J, with 13 bases between the two ends. The CDR3 has 15 residues. CDR1 DFQATT and CDR2 SNEGSKA come from the germline V gene (reference sequence). CDR3 coding DNA: TGCAGTGCTAGAGCAGGATGGACAGCCTCCTACGAGCAGTACTTC. Encoded protein: CSARAGWTASYEQYF.

This clonotype appeared a few times. The chain couples TRBV25-1 to TRBJ2-5; D is unclear. Germline V gene sequence: CDR1 MGHDK, CDR2 SYGVNS. V dropped 3 bases and J dropped 0 bases, with 8 bases sitting between them. CDR3 length equals 14 residues. The CDR3 sequence: CASSESVYQETQYF. The CDR3 region has the DNA TGTGCCAGCAGTGAGTCCGTGTACCAAGAGACCCAGTACTTC.

J is TRBJ2-1 and V is TRBV6-2 or TRBV6-3, with D hard to call. CDR1 is MNHEY and CDR2 is SVGEGT in the germline V gene. The CDR3 is 16 amino acids. V shed 6 bases and J shed 7 bases, with 22 bases lying between them. The CDR3 loop reads CASRLLADPIRNEQFF. DNA for the CDR3: TGTGCCAGCAGGTTGTTGGCAGACCCGATTCGGAATGAGCAGTTCTTC.

This chain uses TRBV7-9 with TRBJ2-7; 7 bases agree with TRBD2. CDR3 length equals 14 residues. The V segment lost 3 bases and the J segment 1 base; nucleotides outside the gene matches: 3. Germline loops: CDR1 SEHNR, CDR2 FQNEAQ (reference sequence). The chain's CDR3 is CASSFQRGSYEQYF. The CDR3 DNA reads as TGTGCCAGCAGCTTCCAGCGGGGATCCTACGAGCAGTACTTC.

V is TRBV5-1 and J is TRBJ1-2; unclear D gene. Per germline, CDR1 SGHRS and CDR2 YFSETQ. The ends were cut back, 4 bases at V and 5 bases at J, with 27 bases in the middle. The CDR3 is 18 residues long. In DNA, the CDR3 is TGCGCCAGCAGCCGTACCAACCGGCTCGGCATAAGTAGTTATGGCTACACCTTC. Protein sequence: CASSRTNRLGISSYGYTF. The full variable domain, completed using reference TRBV5-1 and TRBJ1-2, is KAGVTQTPRYLIKTRGQQVTLSCSPISGHRSVSWYQQTPGQGLQFLFEYFSETQRNKGNFPGRFSGRQFSNSRSEMNVSTLELGDSALYLCASSRTNRLGISSYGYTFGSGTRLTVV.

This clonotype was counted only a few times. V is TRBV7-9 and J is TRBJ2-5; a possible D gene is TRBD1 (5 bases). CDR3 length: 16 amino acids. Germline V gives CDR1 SEHNR, CDR2 FQNEAQ (reference sequence). V was shortened by 5 bases and J by 2 bases, with 18 bases between the two germline ends. In DNA form, the CDR3 reads TGTGCCAGCAGCGAAATGGCCCTCCAGGGACAAGAGACCCAGTACTTC. Translating it yields CASSEMALQGQETQYF.

For this clonotype: Sequence at one end of the junction differs from germline and may be a read error. The J gene is TRBJ2-5, the V gene TRBV29-1; 7 nucleotides match TRBD2. The J call may be incorrect, as the DNA end agrees better with TRBJ2-7. CDR1 is SQVTM, CDR2 ANQGSEA, per germline. This CDR3 spans 15 amino acids. For the CDR3, the DNA is TGTAGCGTTGTGATGACGGGGAGGGGCACCTACGAGCAGTACTTC. It translates to CSVVMTGRGTYEQYF.

J is TRBJ1-4 and V is TRBV12-3 or TRBV12-4, with 9 bases fitting TRBD1. The CDR3 is made up of 14 amino acids. V lost 6 bases to trimming and J lost 8 bases; unmatched junction nucleotides: 7. The CDR3 spells CASRHRGRKEKLFF. DNA for the CDR3: TGTGCCAGCAGACACAGGGGGCGTAAGGAAAAACTGTTTTTT.

V gene TRBV7-2 combines with J gene TRBJ2-7; 9 bases map to TRBD2. CDR3 length: 13 amino acids. Trimming took 4 bases from V and 4 from J; bases not matched to a gene: 2. The germline CDR1 and CDR2 sequences are SGHTA and FQGNSA. The CDR3 here is CASSSTSGYEQYF. The CDR3 DNA reads TGTGCCAGCAGCTCGACTAGCGGATACGAGCAGTACTTC.

The rearrangement uses TRBV20-1 and TRBJ2-5; TRBD1 matches at 10 bases. The end of the DNA is better explained by TRBJ2-7, so the J call may be wrong. This CDR3 contains 16 residues. CDR1 is DFQATT and CDR2 is SNEGSKA in the germline V gene (reference sequence). CDR3 protein: CSAEALSGQGFYEQYF. CDR3 DNA: TGCAGTGCGGAAGCCCTTTCGGGACAGGGGTTCTACGAGCAGTACTTC.